A single sample gave rise to the 27 T cell receptor beta chains below, sequenced in a study of T cell responses to AZD1222 COVID-19 vaccine (dated by TCRdb to the early 2020s). The library came from the immunoSEQ multiplex PCR assay. TCRdb obtained this table from immuneACCESS and retained in-frame rearrangements with V and J assigned. These tables miss some clones; where compared with another copy, unresolved V genes account for less than half of the shortfall, and the remainder is unexplained. In all, the sample holds 90,000 to 140,000 clones, and 70% to 90% of those were seen once. Around a tenth of the sample comes from the top ten. The time point tag for this specimen amounts to: baseline before first vaccination. Sequencing used peripheral blood, obtained on day 0 of AZD1222 vaccination. The receptor source for this set is an adult in good health.

The chain recombines TRBV19 with TRBJ1-4; D uncertain. V lost 3 bases and J lost 5, with 10 bases in between. CDR3 length equals 14 residues. CDR1 is LNHDA, CDR2 SQIVND, per germline (reference sequence). CDR3 sequence: CASSMESANEKLFF. CDR3 DNA sequence: TGTGCCAGTAGTATGGAATCAGCAAATGAAAAACTGTTTTTT.

The chain is built from TRBV7-7 and TRBJ2-5; 8 bases align to TRBD2. Looked up from germline, CDR1 is SSHAT and CDR2 is FNYEAQ (reference sequence). The CDR3 sequence is 13 residues long. The trim removed 3 bases at V and 5 bases at J, leaving 2 bases unmatched. CDR3 in amino acids: CASSLTSAETQYF. The CDR3 DNA follows: TGTGCCAGCAGCTTGACTAGCGCGGAGACCCAGTACTTC.

This chain joins TRBV6-5 and TRBJ2-7; perhaps TRBD1 as D (5 bases). Germline V gene data show CDR1 as MNHEY and CDR2 as SVGAGI. V lost 2 bases, J lost 1 base, and 12 bases lay in between. The CDR3 totals 15 residues. The CDR3 nucleotides read TGTGCCAGCAGTTACGGGCAGGGTGGTTCCTACGAGCAGTACTTC. This codes for CASSYGQGGSYEQYF.

This sequence joins TRBV19 and TRBJ1-2; D is ambiguous. CDR3 length: 12 residues. V was pared by 4 bases and J by 9 bases, with 12 bases between. The germline V gene encodes CDR1 LNHDA and CDR2 SQIVND (reference sequence). DNA for the CDR3: TGTGCCAGTAGTAATTCAGCCGGGCGCTACACCTTC. It yields the protein CASSNSAGRYTF.

The DNA of the CDR3 is TGTGCCAGCTCGGGACTCCTCTCCTACAATGAGCAGTTCTTC. Residues: CASSGLLSYNEQFF. The chain carries TRBV2 and TRBJ2-1, with a weak D call TRBD2 (6 bases). The germline CDR1 and CDR2 sequences are SNHLY and FYNNEI. V was trimmed by 8 bases and J by 0 bases, leaving 11 bases between them. The CDR3 sequence is 14 residues long.

The chain employs TRBV28 and TRBJ1-5; the D gene is possibly TRBD1 (5 bases). The CDR3 has 15 residues. Deletions cut 3 bases from V and 2 bases from J, with 11 bases between. Germline assignment: CDR1 MDHEN and CDR2 SYDVKM. Here the CDR3 reads CASSFPSGGNQPQHF. For the CDR3, the DNA is TGTGCCAGCAGTTTTCCCTCGGGGGGCAATCAGCCCCAGCATTTT. Full variable domain (rest looked up from reference TRBV28 and TRBJ1-5): DVKVTQSSRYLVKRTGEKVFLECVQDMDHENMFWYRQDPGLGLRLIYFSYDVKMKEKGDIPEGYSVSREKKERFSLILESASTNQTSMYLCASSFPSGGNQPQHFGDGTRLSIL.

This chain joins TRBV3-1 (or the pseudogene TRBV3-2) and TRBJ2-2; 8 bases match TRBD2. Trimming took 3 bases from V and 4 from J; bases not matched to a gene: 7. Germline V gene sequence: CDR1 LGHDT, CDR2 YNNKEL (reference sequence). The CDR3 sequence is 16 residues long. CDR3 in amino acids: CASSQGSGRSTGELFF. The DNA of the CDR3 is TGTGCCAGCAGCCAGGGGAGCGGGAGATCCACCGGGGAGCTGTTTTTT.

This clone was recorded only once. V is TRBV10-3 and J is TRBJ2-4; D assignment may be TRBD1 or TRBD2 (5 bases each). Trimming removed 2 bases from V and 4 bases from J, with 9 bases in between. This CDR3 contains 14 residues. CDR1 is ENHRY, CDR2 SYGVKD, per germline. This CDR3 reads CAISEEGPKNIQYF. The CDR3 DNA follows: TGTGCCATCAGTGAGGAGGGACCGAAAAACATTCAGTACTTC.

This sequence joins TRBV19 and TRBJ2-5, with 9 bases that match TRBD1. CDR1 LNHDA and CDR2 SQIVND come from the germline V gene (reference sequence). This CDR3 is 15 amino acids long. With V trimmed by 5 bases and J by 4 bases, 8 bases remained unmatched. The CDR3 bases are TGTGCCAGTAGTTTGGGGACAGGGAATAGAGAGACCCAGTACTTC. This encodes CASSLGTGNRETQYF.

The CDR3 DNA is TGTGCCATCACCAGAGACAGAGGGGAGCTGTTTTTT. As protein: CAITRDRGELFF. This sequence joins TRBV10-3 and TRBJ2-2; TRBD1 is a possible D gene (5 bases). The germline gives CDR1 ENHRY, CDR2 SYGVKD. This CDR3 region has 12 residues. V was shortened by 7 bases and J by 8 bases, with 11 bases between the two germline ends.

The chain combines TRBV5-1 with TRBJ2-3; no reliable D call. Germline loops: CDR1 SGHRS, CDR2 YFSETQ. The ends were cut back, 2 bases at V and 2 bases at J, with 15 bases in the middle. The CDR3 totals 16 residues. Here the CDR3 DNA reads TGCGCCAGCAGCTTAACGGACGAAGCACCCACAGATACGCAGTATTTT. Translated, it gives CASSLTDEAPTDTQYF.

The CDR3 region is CSVRPTAGPEAFF. DNA of the CDR3: TGCAGCGTCCGACCCACGGCGGGCCCTGAAGCTTTCTTT. J is TRBJ1-1 and V is TRBV29-1, with D hard to call. There are 13 residues in the CDR3. Trimming left V 6 bases short and J 6 bases short, with 17 bases between. Germline lookup yields CDR1 SQVTM and CDR2 ANQGSEA. Full variable domain (rest looked up from reference TRBV29-1 and TRBJ1-1): SAVISQKPSRDICQRGTSLTIQCQVDSQVTMMFWYRQQPGQSLTLIATANQGSEATYESGFVIDKFPISRPNLTFSTLTVSNMSPEDSSIYLCSVRPTAGPEAFFGQGTRLTVV.

The chain employs TRBV3-1 (or the pseudogene TRBV3-2) and TRBJ1-2; the match to TRBD1 covers 8 bases. The germline V gene has CDR1 LGHDT and CDR2 YNNKEL (reference sequence). Unmatched junction bases numbered 4, after V lost 0 bases and J lost 4 bases. This CDR3 contains 15 residues. The CDR3 region has the DNA TGTGCCAGCAGCCAAGATCGACAGGGGTTCTATGGCTACACCTTC. Translated: CASSQDRQGFYGYTF.

The V and J genes are TRBV7-9 and TRBJ1-5; unclear D gene. V was clipped by 4 bases and J by 0 bases, with 10 bases between them. The CDR3 loop spans 15 amino acids. From germline, CDR1 is SEHNR and CDR2 FQNEAQ (reference sequence). The CDR3 DNA reads TGTGCCAGCAGCTCCAATCAATATAGCAATCAGCCCCAGCATTTT. Translated: CASSSNQYSNQPQHF.

The chain recombines TRBV18 with TRBJ2-1, with D perhaps TRBD1 (6 bases). Trimming pared 0 bases from V and 14 bases from J, leaving 14 bases between. CDR1 and CDR2 (germline): KGHSH, LQKENI. The CDR3 sequence is 13 residues long. The CDR3 DNA sequence: TGTGCCAGCTCACCACCGTCCGTCAGGGGTGAGTTCTTC. Amino acid sequence: CASSPPSVRGEFF.

CDR3 sequence reads: CASSSTGQLNTGELFF. The CDR3 nucleotides read TGCGCCAGCAGCTCGACGGGACAATTAAACACCGGGGAGCTGTTTTTT. The chain combines TRBV5-1 with TRBJ2-2, with D perhaps matching TRBD1 (6 bases). Trimming stripped 3 bases from V and 2 bases from J, with 14 bases between. The CDR3 covers 16 residues. CDR1 and CDR2 (germline): SGHRS, YFSETQ.

V gene TRBV12-3 or TRBV12-4 combines with J gene TRBJ2-1; the D gene is possibly TRBD1 (5 bases). The CDR3 length is 13 residues. V was shortened by 1 base and J by 8 bases, with 9 bases between the two germline ends. The CDR3 region is CASSLVQGHEQFF. The CDR3 DNA follows: TGTGCCAGCAGTTTAGTGCAGGGCCATGAGCAGTTCTTC.

The V and J genes are TRBV11-1 and TRBJ2-1, with TRBD2 matching over 10 bases. The V gene's germline CDR1 is SGHAT and CDR2 FQDESV (reference sequence). V trimming: 10 bases; J trimming: 3 bases; junction bases outside the gene matches: 12. This CDR3 contains 16 residues. The CDR3: CATHPPSGRVYNEQFF. The CDR3 DNA reads TGTGCCACCCATCCCCCCAGCGGGAGGGTCTACAATGAGCAGTTCTTC.

In DNA, the CDR3 is TGTGCCAGCAGCCAAGACTTCACAGGGTTCCGCAGGAACACTGAAGCTTTCTTT. It is translated as CASSQDFTGFRRNTEAFF. The chain carries TRBV14 and TRBJ1-1; tentative D call: TRBD1 (6 bases). Germline V lookup: CDR1 SGHDN, CDR2 FVKESK. This CDR3 region has 18 residues. Trimming cost V 0 bases and J 1 base, with 18 bases left between them.

The rearrangement joins TRBV27 to TRBJ2-3; possible D gene TRBD1, 6 bases. V lost 6 bases, J lost 5 bases, and 15 bases lay in between. The CDR3 is 14 amino acids. CDR1 and CDR2 (germline): MNHEY, SMNVEV (reference sequence). CDR3 in DNA: TGTGCCAGCAGCCGGGACACGGCAGGAGATACGCAGTATTTT. It encodes CASSRDTAGDTQYF.

The genes are TRBV3-1 (or the pseudogene TRBV3-2) and TRBJ2-7; 7 bases fit TRBD2. The trim removed 5 bases at V and 4 bases at J, leaving 8 bases unmatched. The CDR3 is 14 residues long. Germline V CDR1 and CDR2: LGHDT, YNNKEL (reference sequence). Here the CDR3 DNA reads TGTGCCAGCAGCGACTGGGAGCGGGAATACGAGCAGTACTTC. Translated: CASSDWEREYEQYF.

The chain joins TRBV9 to TRBJ2-1; a possible D gene is TRBD2 (6 bases). V was pared by 4 bases and J by 4 bases, with 15 bases between. The germline CDR1 and CDR2 sequences are SGDLS and YYNGEE. The CDR3 consists of 15 residues. The CDR3, as DNA: TGTGCCAGCAGCACCGGAGGTAGCGGATACAATGAGCAGTTCTTC. Translated, it gives CASSTGGSGYNEQFF.

The chain employs TRBV5-8 and TRBJ2-1; D remains ambiguous. V lost 0 bases, J lost 7 bases, and 11 bases lay in between. The CDR3 sequence is 14 residues long. CDR1 is SGHTS, CDR2 YDEGEE, per germline. The CDR3 DNA sequence: TGTGCCAGCAGCTTGGGGTTACAGCGAAATGAGCAGTTCTTC. Encoded protein: CASSLGLQRNEQFF.

The chain joins TRBV6-5 to TRBJ2-5; no clear D gene. CDR1 is MNHEY, CDR2 SVGAGI, per germline. CDR3 length equals 15 residues. V gave up 6 bases and J gave up 2 bases, with 16 bases separating them. The CDR3 protein is CASSTLPREQETQYF. As DNA, the CDR3 is TGTGCCAGCAGCACCCTTCCGCGTGAACAAGAGACCCAGTACTTC.

This clone was detected a few times. The genes are TRBV28 and TRBJ2-7; 13 nucleotides align to TRBD2. Germline lookup yields CDR1 MDHEN and CDR2 SYDVKM. The CDR3 consists of 15 residues. V dropped 6 bases and J dropped 5; count of bases not matched to a gene: 7. The CDR3 loop is CASRRTSGRMDEQYF. CDR3 in DNA: TGTGCCAGCAGACGGACTAGCGGGAGAATGGACGAGCAGTACTTC.

The chain couples TRBV28 to TRBJ2-5; TRBD2 matches 9 bases. CDR1 and CDR2 (germline): MDHEN, SYDVKM. The CDR3 consists of 15 residues. Trimming removed 5 bases from V and 1 base from J; junction bases left unmatched: 5. The DNA of the CDR3 is TGTGCCAGCAGTACCCAGCGGGGGGCCCAAGAGACCCAGTACTTC. It translates to CASSTQRGAQETQYF.

V gene TRBV5-1 combines with J gene TRBJ2-3; possibly TRBD1 for D (6 bases). Trimming cost V 2 bases and J 3 bases, with 10 bases left between them. Germline V gene lookup returns CDR1 SGHRS and CDR2 YFSETQ. This CDR3 comprises 14 residues. The CDR3 sequence: CASSLAQGTDTQYF. CDR3 nucleotides: TGCGCCAGCAGCTTAGCCCAGGGGACAGATACGCAGTATTTT.